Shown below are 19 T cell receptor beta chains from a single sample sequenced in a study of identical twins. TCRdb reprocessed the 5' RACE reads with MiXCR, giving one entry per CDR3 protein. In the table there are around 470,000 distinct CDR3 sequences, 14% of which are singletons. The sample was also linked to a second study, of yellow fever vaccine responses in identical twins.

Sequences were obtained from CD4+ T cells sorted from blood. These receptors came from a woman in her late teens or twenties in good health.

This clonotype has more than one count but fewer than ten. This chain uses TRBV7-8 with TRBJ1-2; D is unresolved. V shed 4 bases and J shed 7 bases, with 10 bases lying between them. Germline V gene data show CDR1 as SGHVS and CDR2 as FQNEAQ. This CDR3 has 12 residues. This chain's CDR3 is CASSSILGGYTF. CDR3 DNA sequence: TGTGCCAGCAGCTCTATCCTGGGTGGCTACACCTTC. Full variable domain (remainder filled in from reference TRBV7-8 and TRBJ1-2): GAGVSQSPRYKVAKRGQDVALRCDPISGHVSLFWYQQALGQGPEFLTYFQNEAQLDKSGLPSDRFFAERPEGSVSTLKIQRTQQEDSAVYLCASSSILGGYTFGSGTRLTVV.

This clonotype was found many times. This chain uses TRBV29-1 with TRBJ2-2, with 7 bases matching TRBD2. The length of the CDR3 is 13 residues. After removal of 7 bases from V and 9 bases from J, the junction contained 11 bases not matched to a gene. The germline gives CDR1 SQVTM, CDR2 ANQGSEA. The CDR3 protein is CSALGGGNRELFF. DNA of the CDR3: TGCAGCGCCCTGGGGGGGGGGAACCGGGAGCTGTTTTTT.

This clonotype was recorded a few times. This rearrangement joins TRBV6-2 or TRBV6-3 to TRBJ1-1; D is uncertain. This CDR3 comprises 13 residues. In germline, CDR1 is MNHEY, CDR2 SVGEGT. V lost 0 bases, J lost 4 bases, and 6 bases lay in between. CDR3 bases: TGTGCCAGCAGTTACTCTTGGGCCACTGAAGCTTTCTTT. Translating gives CASSYSWATEAFF.

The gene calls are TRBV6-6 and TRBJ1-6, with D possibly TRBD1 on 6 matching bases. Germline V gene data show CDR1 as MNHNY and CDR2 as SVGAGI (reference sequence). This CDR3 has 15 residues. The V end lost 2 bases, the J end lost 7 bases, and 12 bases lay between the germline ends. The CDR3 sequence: CASSYGGASNSPLHF. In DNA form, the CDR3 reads TGTGCCAGCAGTTACGGGGGGGCGTCAAATTCACCCCTCCACTTT.

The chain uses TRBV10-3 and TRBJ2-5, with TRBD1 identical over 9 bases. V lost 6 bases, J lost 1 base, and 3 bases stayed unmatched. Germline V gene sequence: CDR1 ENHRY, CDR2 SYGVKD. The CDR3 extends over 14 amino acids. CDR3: CAISVTGGQETQYF. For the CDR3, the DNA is TGTGCCATCAGCGTGACAGGGGGCCAAGAGACCCAGTACTTC.

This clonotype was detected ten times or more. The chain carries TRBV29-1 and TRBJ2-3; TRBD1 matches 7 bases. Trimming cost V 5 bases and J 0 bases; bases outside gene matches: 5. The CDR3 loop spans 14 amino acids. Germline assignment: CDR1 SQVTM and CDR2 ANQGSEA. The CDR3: CSVSQGTSTDTQYF. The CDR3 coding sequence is TGCAGCGTTTCACAGGGGACGAGCACAGATACGCAGTATTTT.

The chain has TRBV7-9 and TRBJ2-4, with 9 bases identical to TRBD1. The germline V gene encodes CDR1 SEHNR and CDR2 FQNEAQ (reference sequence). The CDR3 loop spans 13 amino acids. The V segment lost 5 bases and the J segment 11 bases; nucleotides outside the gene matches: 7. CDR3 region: CASSRRQGEFQYF. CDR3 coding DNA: TGTGCCAGCAGCCGTCGACAGGGGGAGTTTCAGTACTTC.

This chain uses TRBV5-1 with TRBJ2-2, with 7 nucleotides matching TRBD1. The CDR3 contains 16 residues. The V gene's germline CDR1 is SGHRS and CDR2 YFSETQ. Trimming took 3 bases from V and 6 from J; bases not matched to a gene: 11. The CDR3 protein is CASSSGQAPGSGELFF. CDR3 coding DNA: TGCGCCAGCAGCTCAGGACAGGCACCGGGGTCCGGGGAGCTGTTTTTT. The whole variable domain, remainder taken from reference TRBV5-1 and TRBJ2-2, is KAGVTQTPRYLIKTRGQQVTLSCSPISGHRSVSWYQQTPGQGLQFLFEYFSETQRNKGNFPGRFSGRQFSNSRSEMNVSTLELGDSALYLCASSSGQAPGSGELFFGEGSRLTVL.

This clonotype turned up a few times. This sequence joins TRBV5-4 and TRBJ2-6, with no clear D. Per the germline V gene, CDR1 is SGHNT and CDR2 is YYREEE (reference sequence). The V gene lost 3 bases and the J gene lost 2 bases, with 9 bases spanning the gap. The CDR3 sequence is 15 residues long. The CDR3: CASSSIVTGANVLTF. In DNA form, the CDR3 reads TGTGCCAGCAGCTCCATTGTTACTGGGGCCAACGTCCTGACTTTC.

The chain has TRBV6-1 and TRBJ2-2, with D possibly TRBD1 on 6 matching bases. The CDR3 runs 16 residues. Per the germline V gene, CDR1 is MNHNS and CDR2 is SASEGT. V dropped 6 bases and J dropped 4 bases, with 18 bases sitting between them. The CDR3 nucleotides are TGTGCCAGCAGGATTTCAAGGGGGTTAACCACCGGGGAGCTGTTTTTT. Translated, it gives CASRISRGLTTGELFF.

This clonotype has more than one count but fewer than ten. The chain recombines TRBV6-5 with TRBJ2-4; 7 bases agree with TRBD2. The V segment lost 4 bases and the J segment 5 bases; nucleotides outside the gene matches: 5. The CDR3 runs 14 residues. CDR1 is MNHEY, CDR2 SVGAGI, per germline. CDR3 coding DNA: TGTGCCAGCAGTTCCAGCGGGACGGAAAACATTCAGTACTTC. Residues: CASSSSGTENIQYF.

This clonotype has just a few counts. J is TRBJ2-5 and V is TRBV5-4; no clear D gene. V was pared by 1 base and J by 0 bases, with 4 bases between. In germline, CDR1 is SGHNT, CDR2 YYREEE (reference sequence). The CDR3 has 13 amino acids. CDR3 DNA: TGTGCCAGCAGCTTGAGCCACCAAGAGACCCAGTACTTC. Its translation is CASSLSHQETQYF.

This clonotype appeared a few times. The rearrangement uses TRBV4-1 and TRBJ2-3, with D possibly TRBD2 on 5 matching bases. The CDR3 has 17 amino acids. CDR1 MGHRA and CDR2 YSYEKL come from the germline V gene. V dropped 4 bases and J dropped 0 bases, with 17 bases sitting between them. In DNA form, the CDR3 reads TGCGCCAGCAGCCCTGGTGGGCGGGTCGTTAGCACAGATACGCAGTATTTT. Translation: CASSPGGRVVSTDTQYF.

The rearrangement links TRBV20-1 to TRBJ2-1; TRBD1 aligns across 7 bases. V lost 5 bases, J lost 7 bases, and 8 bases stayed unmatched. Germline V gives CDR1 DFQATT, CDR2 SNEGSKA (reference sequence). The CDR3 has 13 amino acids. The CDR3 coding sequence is TGCAGTGCTCCTTCGACAGGGCCGAATGAGCAGTTCTTC. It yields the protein CSAPSTGPNEQFF.

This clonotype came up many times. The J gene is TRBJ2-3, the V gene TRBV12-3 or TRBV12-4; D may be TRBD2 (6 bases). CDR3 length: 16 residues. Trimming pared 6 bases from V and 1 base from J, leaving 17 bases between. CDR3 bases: TGTGCCAGCAGGCTAATCGGGAGATTCGGCACAGATACGCAGTATTTT. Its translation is CASRLIGRFGTDTQYF.

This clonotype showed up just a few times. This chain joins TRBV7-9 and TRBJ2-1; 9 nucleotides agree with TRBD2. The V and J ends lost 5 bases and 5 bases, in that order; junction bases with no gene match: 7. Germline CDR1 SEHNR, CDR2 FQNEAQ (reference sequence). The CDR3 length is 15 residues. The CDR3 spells CASSDRLAGNNEQFF. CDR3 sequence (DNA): TGTGCCAGCAGCGACAGGCTAGCGGGGAACAATGAGCAGTTCTTC.

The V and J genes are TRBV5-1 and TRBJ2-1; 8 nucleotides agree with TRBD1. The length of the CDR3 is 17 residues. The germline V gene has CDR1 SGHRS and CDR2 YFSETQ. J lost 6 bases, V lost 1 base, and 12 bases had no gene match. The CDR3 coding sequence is TGCGCCAGCAGCTTGAGACTAAGGGGGACAGGTGCCAATGAGCAGTTCTTC. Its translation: CASSLRLRGTGANEQFF.

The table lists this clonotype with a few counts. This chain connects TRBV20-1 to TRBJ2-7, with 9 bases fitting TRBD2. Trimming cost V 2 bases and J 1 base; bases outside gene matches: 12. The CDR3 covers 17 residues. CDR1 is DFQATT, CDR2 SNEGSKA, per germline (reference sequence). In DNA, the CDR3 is TGCAGTGCTAGACCGGGACTAGCCCCACCGGGATCCTACGAGCAGTACTTC. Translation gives CSARPGLAPPGSYEQYF.

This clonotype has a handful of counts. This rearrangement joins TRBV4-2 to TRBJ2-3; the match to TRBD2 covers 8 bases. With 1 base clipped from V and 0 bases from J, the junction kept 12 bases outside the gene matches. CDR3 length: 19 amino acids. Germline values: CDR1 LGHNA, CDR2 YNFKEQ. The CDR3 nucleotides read TGTGCCAGCAGCCAAGGGCTAGCGGGCCTTGCCGGTAGCACAGATACGCAGTATTTT. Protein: CASSQGLAGLAGSTDTQYF.